Shown below are 20 T cell receptor beta chains from a single sample sequenced in a study of CD8 T cells in Susac syndrome. When the RNA was reverse transcribed, random hexamers were used with an input of roughly 0.5 to 1 ug. MiXCR was run by TCRdb on the immunoSEQ multiplex PCR reads, yielding one entry per CDR3 protein. This table has 150,000 to 200,000 distinct CDR3 sequences, 90% to 95% appearing once. The sample comprised CD4+ T cells from PBMCs. The receptors originated from a human donor with Susac syndrome.

The chain couples TRBV13 to TRBJ1-2, with D possibly being TRBD1 (5 bases). V lost 5 bases to trimming and J lost 7 bases, with 17 bases between them. The CDR3 runs 14 residues. The V gene's germline CDR1 is PRHDT and CDR2 FYEKMQ (reference sequence). In DNA, the CDR3 is TGTGCCAGCAGCCGTGGGGGGGTGAACCGTGGCTACACCTTC. Translating it yields CASSRGGVNRGYTF.

A single count supports this clonotype. The J gene is TRBJ1-3, the V gene TRBV27, with 7 bases that match TRBD1. Germline V gene data show CDR1 as MNHEY and CDR2 as SMNVEV (reference sequence). The CDR3 has 15 residues. V dropped 6 bases and J dropped 2; count of bases not matched to a gene: 7. CDR3 nucleotide sequence: TGTGCCAGCAGATCTCTCGGGACAGCTGGAAACACCATATATTTT. It yields the protein CASRSLGTAGNTIYF.

The J gene is TRBJ2-7, the V gene TRBV9; D might be TRBD2 (5 bases). Germline V CDR1 and CDR2: SGDLS, YYNGEE. This CDR3 spans 15 amino acids. The V gene lost 0 bases and the J gene lost 0 bases, with 10 bases spanning the gap. The CDR3 spells CASSVGNSDSYEQYF. DNA of the CDR3: TGTGCCAGCAGCGTAGGGAATAGCGACTCCTACGAGCAGTACTTC.

The J gene is TRBJ1-6, the V gene TRBV11-2; no reliable D call. V was shortened by 4 bases and J by 14 bases, with 15 bases between the two germline ends. This CDR3 is built from 13 residues. From germline, CDR1 is SGHAT and CDR2 FQNNGV. CDR3 amino acids: CASSSPHAGSLHF. The DNA for the CDR3 is TGTGCCAGCAGCTCCCCCCACGCGGGTTCCCTCCACTTT.

The rearrangement uses TRBV12-3 or TRBV12-4 and TRBJ1-2, with 10 bases lining up with TRBD1. Trimming cost V 5 bases and J 8 bases; bases outside gene matches: 5. The CDR3 covers 13 residues. The CDR3 DNA follows: TGTGCCAGCAGTCCCGGGACAGGGGTAGGCTACACCTTC. It yields the protein CASSPGTGVGYTF.

DNA for the CDR3: TGCAGCGTTGGGGACAGATCTAATGAAAAACTGTTTTTT. This translates into CSVGDRSNEKLFF. This rearrangement joins TRBV29-1 to TRBJ1-4; 7 bases match TRBD1. This CDR3 is built from 13 residues. Trimming took 4 bases from V and 3 from J; bases not matched to a gene: 2. The germline gives CDR1 SQVTM, CDR2 ANQGSEA.

V is TRBV12-3 or TRBV12-4 and J is TRBJ2-2; the D gene is possibly TRBD2 (6 bases). V lost 6 bases and J 3 bases, leaving 14 bases between the germline ends. The CDR3 loop spans 15 amino acids. CDR3 amino acids: CASSLGLGYTGELFF. The DNA of the CDR3 is TGTGCCAGCAGCCTGGGACTCGGGTACACCGGGGAGCTGTTTTTT.

V and J are TRBV7-6 and TRBJ2-7, with 10 bases aligning to TRBD1. The V segment lost 5 bases and the J segment 7 bases; nucleotides outside the gene matches: 8. Germline CDR1 SGHVS, CDR2 FNYEAQ. The CDR3 spans 14 residues. The CDR3 protein is CASSHSGTGEEQYF. The CDR3 DNA follows: TGTGCCAGCAGCCACTCCGGGACAGGGGAGGAGCAGTACTTC.

V and J are TRBV28 and TRBJ2-3, with no clear D. Trimming took 6 bases from V and 2 from J, leaving 9 bases between them. This CDR3 has 13 amino acids. In germline, CDR1 is MDHEN, CDR2 SYDVKM. The DNA for the CDR3 is TGTGCCAGCAGGAACGGAATCACAGATACGCAGTATTTT. Its protein is CASRNGITDTQYF.

The chain uses TRBV29-1 and TRBJ1-1; D gene unclear. V gave up 6 bases and J gave up 10 bases, with 21 bases separating them. Germline V gene sequence: CDR1 SQVTM, CDR2 ANQGSEA. The CDR3 contains 13 residues. DNA of the CDR3: TGCAGCGTGGATGACATGGAGGTGAGGAGAGCTTTCTTT. As protein: CSVDDMEVRRAFF.

This clonotype was observed a single time. The rearrangement joins TRBV7-9 to TRBJ2-7, with D perhaps TRBD1 (6 bases). CDR3 size: 15 residues. The germline V and J ends were trimmed by 5 bases and 5 bases, with 19 bases remaining between them. CDR1 SEHNR and CDR2 FQNEAQ come from the germline V gene (reference sequence). The CDR3 loop reads CASSQSPDRSHEQYF. In nucleotides, the CDR3 is TGTGCCAGCAGCCAATCACCCGACAGGTCCCACGAGCAGTACTTC.

The chain carries TRBV30 and TRBJ1-2; D is ambiguous. Germline CDR1 GTSNPN, CDR2 SVGIG (reference sequence). The germline V and J ends were trimmed by 3 bases and 6 bases, with 11 bases remaining between them. The CDR3 spans 12 residues. The CDR3 sequence: CAWSPGPDGYTF. As DNA, the CDR3 is TGTGCCTGGAGCCCCGGTCCGGATGGCTACACCTTC.

The chain joins TRBV7-2 to TRBJ2-2, with D hard to call. V lost 2 bases to trimming and J lost 0 bases, with 10 bases between them. The CDR3 spans 16 residues. The germline V gene encodes CDR1 SGHTA and CDR2 FQGNSA. The CDR3 bases are TGTGCCAGCAGCTTAAATGCGGTTACGAACACCGGGGAGCTGTTTTTT. Protein: CASSLNAVTNTGELFF.

The CDR3 protein is CASSPRPTLAGSTDTQYF. As DNA, the CDR3 is TGTGCCAGCAGCCCGCGACCTACCCTAGCGGGGAGCACAGATACGCAGTATTTT. V is TRBV7-3 and J is TRBJ2-3; 9 bases are a match to TRBD2. The germline V gene has CDR1 SGHTA and CDR2 FQGTGA. The CDR3 contains 18 residues. V was clipped by 5 bases and J by 0 bases; unmatched bases: 12. Full variable domain (outside the CDR3, taken from reference TRBV7-3 and TRBJ2-3): GAGVSQTPSNKVTEKGKYVELRCDPISGHTALYWYRQSLGQGPEFLIYFQGTGAADDSGLPNDRFFAVRPEGSVSTLKIQRTERGDSAVYLCASSPRPTLAGSTDTQYFGPGTRLTVL.

V gene TRBV20-1 combines with J gene TRBJ2-5; 12 bases fit TRBD1. Per germline, CDR1 DFQATT and CDR2 SNEGSKA (reference sequence). The V segment lost 6 bases and the J segment 5 bases; nucleotides outside the gene matches: 4. The CDR3 is 13 amino acids. DNA for the CDR3: TGCAGTGCGGGGGACAGGGGGCTGGAGACCCAGTACTTC. This encodes CSAGDRGLETQYF.

In DNA, the CDR3 is TGTGCCAGCAGCTGGGGACAGGGGAGCACAGATACGCAGTATTTT. The encoded protein is CASSWGQGSTDTQYF. The gene calls are TRBV5-4 and TRBJ2-3, with 10 positions matching TRBD1. Germline V gene lookup returns CDR1 SGHNT and CDR2 YYREEE (reference sequence). The CDR3 contains 15 residues. Trimming cost V 3 bases and J 0 bases; bases outside gene matches: 1.

The chain recombines TRBV7-9 with TRBJ1-5; the match to TRBD1 covers 8 bases. The CDR3 is 16 residues long. V was pared by 4 bases and J by 3 bases, with 8 bases of the junction left unmatched. Germline V lookup: CDR1 SEHNR, CDR2 FQNEAQ (reference sequence). The chain's CDR3 is CASSSPGQEFNQPQHF. The CDR3 nucleotides read TGTGCCAGCAGCTCACCGGGACAGGAATTCAATCAGCCCCAGCATTTT.

The gene calls are TRBV10-3 and TRBJ2-7, with 7 bases fitting TRBD2. The CDR3 has 15 residues. Germline CDR1 ENHRY, CDR2 SYGVKD. V trimming: 6 bases; J trimming: 2 bases; junction bases outside the gene matches: 10. The CDR3 spells CAIRDLAGPTYEQYF. The CDR3, as DNA: TGTGCCATCAGGGATTTAGCGGGCCCGACCTACGAGCAGTACTTC.

This sequence joins TRBV7-6 and TRBJ2-1; D remains unclear. Germline CDR1 SGHVS, CDR2 FNYEAQ. The CDR3 consists of 14 residues. V was trimmed by 2 bases and J by 2 bases, leaving 7 bases between them. DNA for the CDR3: TGTGCCAGCAGCTTAAAGGGAACCTACAATGAGCAGTTCTTC. Encoded protein: CASSLKGTYNEQFF.

J is TRBJ1-1 and V is TRBV6-5; D may be TRBD1 (6 bases). This CDR3 is 12 amino acids long. Per the germline V gene, CDR1 is MNHEY and CDR2 is SVGAGI. V lost 4 bases and J lost 10, with 13 bases in between. In DNA, the CDR3 is TGTGCCAGCAGTTCAGGGGAGGGGGGAGCTTTCTTT. Amino acid sequence: CASSSGEGGAFF.